The rows below give T cell receptor beta chains drawn from one sample of a study of T-cell memory formation after mild COVID-19. TCRdb ran MiXCR on the 5' RACE reads and lists one entry per CDR3 protein. Among 350,000 to 400,000 distinct CDR3 sequences listed, approximately 15% were seen once. Sequencing input: PBMCs or a T cell subset sorted from them (not recorded which). The source of these receptors is a man aged 18 to 29 who had mild COVID-19 (a few samples of this study predate the infection). Cell type and time point are not known. Each CDR3 is given with its conserved first and last residue.

v_call cdr3_aa
TRBV3-1 CASSLQGTPNYGYTF
TRBV4-3 CASSRNRLAGGAYQETQYF
TRBV6-6 CASSLLKGANTGELFF
TRBV6-5 CASRLGTALPDTQYF
TRBV20-1 CSARDLGGAEGYTF
TRBV4-1 CASSQASGQPQHF
TRBV9 CASSVQAGEETQYF
TRBV5-1 CASSFEQGDTEAFF
TRBV27 CASSLEGSGELFF
TRBV11-1 CASSLDLGGNNEQFF
TRBV9 CASSFRQGPGANVLTF
TRBV20-1 CSASGAGVSETQYF
TRBV27 CASSFNGDNEQFF
TRBV20-1 CSAPDSSYEQYF
TRBV24-1 CATSDSSGGARTDTQYF
TRBV5-5 CASSIPRLGAKNIQYF
TRBV7-2 CASSSQGGSGATFF
TRBV6-2/TRBV6-3 CASSLSGGESYEQYF
TRBV24-1 CATRGQNTGELFF
TRBV7-2 CASSSLGLAGGETQYF
TRBV10-3 CAISDPGRGPFEQYF
TRBV5-1 CASSTQGAQSYGYTF
TRBV23-1 CASSDQTGAPGPQHF
TRBV7-2 CASRRGGEGEKLFF
TRBV4-3 CASSQDRGGGDGYTF
TRBV19 CASSNPGAGYTF
TRBV4-1 CASSQEFGGGTGELFF
TRBV27 CASSLSLFRGVTGELFF
TRBV5-5 CASSLGGGSGNYGYTF
TRBV27 CASSITLAGSRETQYF
TRBV6-2/TRBV6-3 CASTGTSPNEQFF
TRBV19 CASTPIAWGQGAFGNQPQHF
TRBV6-2/TRBV6-3 CASSYSSLRETQYF
TRBV7-9 CASSLGAAREKLFF
TRBV4-1 CASNFREGSNQPQHF
TRBV6-5 CASSSFDPKGNEKLFF
TRBV2 CASSHKGTIEKFF
TRBV12-3/TRBV12-4 CASSSNALRQGTQYF
TRBV28 CASSPGLAGVSGANVLTF
TRBV20-1 CSARDMGQGALAQYF
TRBV3-1 CASSPGVGYYEQYF
TRBV20-1 CSARPKTSTDTQYF
TRBV4-2 CASSQRIINEKLFF
TRBV27 CASSPTDRGLETQYF
TRBV24-1 CATSVPDSNYGYTF
TRBV3-1 CASSRINEQFF
TRBV24-1 CATSDLFRGNTGELFF
TRBV19 CASRRTGGSTEAFF
TRBV6-2/TRBV6-3 CASSYSGLDTDTQYF
TRBV4-2 CASSQGQADTEAFF
TRBV20-1 CSAPSGGNTGELFF
TRBV4-1 CASSDSYNEQFF
TRBV5-1 CASSDTSGTDTQYF
TRBV12-3/TRBV12-4 CASSWGDGYGYTF